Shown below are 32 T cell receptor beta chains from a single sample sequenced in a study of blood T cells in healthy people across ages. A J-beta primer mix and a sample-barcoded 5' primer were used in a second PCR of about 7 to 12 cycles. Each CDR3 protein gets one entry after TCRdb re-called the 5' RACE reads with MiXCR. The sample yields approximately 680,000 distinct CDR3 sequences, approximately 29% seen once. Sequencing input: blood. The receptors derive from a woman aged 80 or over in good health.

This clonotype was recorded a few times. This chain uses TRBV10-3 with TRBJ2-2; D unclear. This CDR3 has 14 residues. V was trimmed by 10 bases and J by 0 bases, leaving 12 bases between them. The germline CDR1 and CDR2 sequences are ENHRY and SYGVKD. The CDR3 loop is CATGRIANTGELFF. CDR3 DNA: TGTGCCACCGGAAGGATCGCGAACACCGGGGAGCTGTTTTTT.

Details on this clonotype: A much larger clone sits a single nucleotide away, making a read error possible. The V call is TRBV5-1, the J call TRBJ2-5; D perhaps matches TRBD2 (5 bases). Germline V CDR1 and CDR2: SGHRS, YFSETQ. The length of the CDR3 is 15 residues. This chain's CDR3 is CVSSLNGPGEETQYF. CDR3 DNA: TGCGTCAGCAGCTTGAATGGGCCCGGGGAAGAGACCCAGTACTTC.

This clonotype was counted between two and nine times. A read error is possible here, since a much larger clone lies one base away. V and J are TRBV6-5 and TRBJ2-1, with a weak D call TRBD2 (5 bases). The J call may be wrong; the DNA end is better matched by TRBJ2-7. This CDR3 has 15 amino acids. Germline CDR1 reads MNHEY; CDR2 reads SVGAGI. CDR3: CASSSQRSVYNEQYF. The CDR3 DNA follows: TGTGCCAGCAGTTCCCAGCGGTCGGTTTACAATGAGCAGTACTTC.

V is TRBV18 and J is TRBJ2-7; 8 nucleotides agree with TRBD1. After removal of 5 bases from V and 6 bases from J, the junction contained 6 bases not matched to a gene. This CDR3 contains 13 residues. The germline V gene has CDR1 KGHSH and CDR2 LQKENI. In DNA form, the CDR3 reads TGTGCCAGCTCAAACGACAGGGGTACCGAGCAGTACTTC. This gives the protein CASSNDRGTEQYF.

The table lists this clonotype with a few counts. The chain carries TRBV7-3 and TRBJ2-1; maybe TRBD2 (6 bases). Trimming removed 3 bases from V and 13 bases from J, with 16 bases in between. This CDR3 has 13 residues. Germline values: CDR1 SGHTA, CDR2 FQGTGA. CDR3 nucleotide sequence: TGTGCCAGCAGCTTGAACAGCCGGGAGACCCAGTTCTTC. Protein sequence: CASSLNSRETQFF.

CDR3 residues: CASSATGISGNTIYF. The CDR3 DNA reads TGTGCCAGCAGTGCGACAGGGATCTCTGGAAACACCATATATTTT. The chain carries TRBV25-1 and TRBJ1-3; 7 bases are shared with TRBD1. CDR3 length: 15 residues. With V trimmed by 4 bases and J by 0 bases, 3 bases remained unmatched. Germline-derived CDR1 and CDR2 are MGHDK and SYGVNS.

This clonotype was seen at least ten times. The CDR3 sequence is CASSLGTSGTYNEQFF. CDR3 DNA: TGTGCCAGCAGCCTCGGGACTAGCGGAACCTACAATGAGCAGTTCTTC. This rearrangement joins TRBV7-9 to TRBJ2-1; TRBD2 matches at 11 bases. V gave up 5 bases and J gave up 2 bases; unmatched junction bases: 5. The CDR3 consists of 16 residues. The germline V gene encodes CDR1 SEHNR and CDR2 FQNEAQ (reference sequence).

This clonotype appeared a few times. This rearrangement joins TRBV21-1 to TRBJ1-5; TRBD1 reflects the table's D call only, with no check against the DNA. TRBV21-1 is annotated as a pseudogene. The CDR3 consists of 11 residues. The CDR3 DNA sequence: TGTGCCGGATACAGGGGACAGCCCCAGCATTTT. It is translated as CAGYRGQPQHF.

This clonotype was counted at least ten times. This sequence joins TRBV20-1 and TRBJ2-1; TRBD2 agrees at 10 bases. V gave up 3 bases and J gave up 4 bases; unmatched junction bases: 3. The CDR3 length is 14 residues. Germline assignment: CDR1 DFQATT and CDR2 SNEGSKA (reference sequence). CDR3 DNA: TGCAGTGCTAGTCCAGCGGGGGGGTACAATGAGCAGTTCTTC. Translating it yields CSASPAGGYNEQFF.

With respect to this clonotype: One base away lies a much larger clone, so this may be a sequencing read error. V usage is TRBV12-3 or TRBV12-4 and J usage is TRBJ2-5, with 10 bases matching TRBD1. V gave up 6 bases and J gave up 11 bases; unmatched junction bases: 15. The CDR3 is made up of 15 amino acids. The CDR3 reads CASRPGTGAYNEQYF. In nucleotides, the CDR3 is TGTGCCAGCAGACCCGGGACAGGGGCATACAATGAGCAGTACTTC.

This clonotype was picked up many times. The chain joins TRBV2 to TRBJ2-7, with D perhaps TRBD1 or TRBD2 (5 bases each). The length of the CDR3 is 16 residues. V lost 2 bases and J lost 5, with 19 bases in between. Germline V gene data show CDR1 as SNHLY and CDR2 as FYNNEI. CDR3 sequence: CASSERGRQRVHEQYF. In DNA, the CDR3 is TGTGCCAGCAGTGAAAGGGGAAGGCAGAGGGTCCACGAGCAGTACTTC.

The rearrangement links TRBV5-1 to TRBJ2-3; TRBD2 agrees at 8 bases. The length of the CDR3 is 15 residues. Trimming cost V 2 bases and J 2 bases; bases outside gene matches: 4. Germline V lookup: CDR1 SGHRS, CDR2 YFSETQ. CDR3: CASSLAGVATDTQYF. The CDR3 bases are TGCGCCAGCAGCTTAGCGGGGGTTGCCACAGATACGCAGTATTTT.

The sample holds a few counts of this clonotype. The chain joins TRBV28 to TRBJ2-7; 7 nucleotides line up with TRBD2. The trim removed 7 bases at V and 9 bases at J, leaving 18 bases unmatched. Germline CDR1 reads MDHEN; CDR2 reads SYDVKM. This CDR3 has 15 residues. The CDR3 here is CASTYRAGRLFLQYF. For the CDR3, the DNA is TGTGCCAGCACCTACCGAGCGGGACGCCTATTCCTGCAGTACTTC.

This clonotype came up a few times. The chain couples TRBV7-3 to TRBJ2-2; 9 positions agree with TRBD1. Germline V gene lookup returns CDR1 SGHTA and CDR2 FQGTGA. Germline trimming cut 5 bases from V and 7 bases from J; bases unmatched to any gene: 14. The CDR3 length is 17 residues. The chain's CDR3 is CASSLIGTGRGDGELFF. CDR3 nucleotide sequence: TGTGCCAGCAGCCTAATCGGGACAGGGAGAGGGGACGGGGAGCTGTTTTTT. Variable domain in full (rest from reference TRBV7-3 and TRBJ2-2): GAGVSQTPSNKVTEKGKYVELRCDPISGHTALYWYRQSLGQGPEFLIYFQGTGAADDSGLPNDRFFAVRPEGSVSTLKIQRTERGDSAVYLCASSLIGTGRGDGELFFGEGSRLTVL.

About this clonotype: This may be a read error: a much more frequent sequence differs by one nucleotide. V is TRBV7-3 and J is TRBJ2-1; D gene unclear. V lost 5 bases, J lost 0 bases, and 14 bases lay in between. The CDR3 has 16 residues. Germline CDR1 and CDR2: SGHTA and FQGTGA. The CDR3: CASSPQGPVSYNEQFF. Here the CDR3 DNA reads TGTGCCAGCAGCCCCCAAGGGCCAGTCTCCTACAATGAGCAGTTCTTC. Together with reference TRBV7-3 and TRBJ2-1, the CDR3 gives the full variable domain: GAGVSQTPSNKVTEKGKYVELRCDPISGHTALYWYRQSLGQGPEFLIYFQGTGAADDSGLPNDRFFAVRPEGSVSTLKIQRTERGDSAVYLCASSPQGPVSYNEQFFGPGTRLTVL.

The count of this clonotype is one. CDR3 DNA sequence: TGTGCCATCACGGACGGGACAGACGACTACGAGCAGTACTTC. Its translation: CAITDGTDDYEQYF. The genes are TRBV10-3 and TRBJ2-7; TRBD1 agrees at 7 bases. V was clipped by 7 bases and J by 3 bases; unmatched bases: 9. CDR1 is ENHRY, CDR2 SYGVKD, per germline. This CDR3 region has 14 residues.

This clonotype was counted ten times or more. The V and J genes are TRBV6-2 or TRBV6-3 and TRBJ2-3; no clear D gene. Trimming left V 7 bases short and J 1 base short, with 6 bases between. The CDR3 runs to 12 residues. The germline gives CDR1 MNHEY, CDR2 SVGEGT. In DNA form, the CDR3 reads TGTGCCAGCACCCGGGGCACAGATACGCAGTATTTT. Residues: CASTRGTDTQYF.

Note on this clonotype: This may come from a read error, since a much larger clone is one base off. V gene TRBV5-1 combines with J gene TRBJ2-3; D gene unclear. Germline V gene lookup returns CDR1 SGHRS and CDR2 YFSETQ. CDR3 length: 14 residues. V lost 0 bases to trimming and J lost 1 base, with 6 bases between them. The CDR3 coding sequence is TGCGCCAGCAGCTTGGAGTATGGCACAGATACGCAGTATTTT. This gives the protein CASSLEYGTDTQYF.

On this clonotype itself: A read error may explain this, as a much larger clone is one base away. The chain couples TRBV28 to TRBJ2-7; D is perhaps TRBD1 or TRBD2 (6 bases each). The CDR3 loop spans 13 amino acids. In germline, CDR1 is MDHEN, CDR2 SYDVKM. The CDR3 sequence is CACSSGAPYEQYF. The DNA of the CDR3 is TGTGCCTGCAGTTCGGGGGCACCCTACGAGCAGTACTTC.

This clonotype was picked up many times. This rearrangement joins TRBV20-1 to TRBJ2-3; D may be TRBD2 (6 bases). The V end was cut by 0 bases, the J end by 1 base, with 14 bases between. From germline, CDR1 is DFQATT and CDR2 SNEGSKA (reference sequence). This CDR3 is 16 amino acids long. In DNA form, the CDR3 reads TGCAGTGCTAGAGAGGGCTGGGGGGATGGCACAGATACGCAGTATTTT. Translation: CSAREGWGDGTDTQYF.

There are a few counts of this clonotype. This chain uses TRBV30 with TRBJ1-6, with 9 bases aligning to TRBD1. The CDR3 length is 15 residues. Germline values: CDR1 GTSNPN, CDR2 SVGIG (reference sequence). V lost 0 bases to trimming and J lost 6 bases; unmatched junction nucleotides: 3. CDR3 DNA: TGTGCCTGGAGTGTACGACAGGGGGTTAATTCACCCCTCCACTTT. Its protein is CAWSVRQGVNSPLHF.

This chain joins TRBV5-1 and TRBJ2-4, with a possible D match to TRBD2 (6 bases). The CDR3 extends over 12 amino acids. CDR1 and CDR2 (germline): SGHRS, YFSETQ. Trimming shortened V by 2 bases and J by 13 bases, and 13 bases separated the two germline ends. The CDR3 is CASSLLADEQYF. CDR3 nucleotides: TGCGCCAGCAGCTTACTAGCAGATGAGCAGTACTTC.

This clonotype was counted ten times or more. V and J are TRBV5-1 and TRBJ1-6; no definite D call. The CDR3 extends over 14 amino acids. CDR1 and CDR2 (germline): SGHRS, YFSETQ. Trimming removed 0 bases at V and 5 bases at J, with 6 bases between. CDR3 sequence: CASSLGEDNSPLHF. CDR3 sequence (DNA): TGCGCCAGCAGCTTGGGGGAAGATAATTCACCCCTCCACTTT.

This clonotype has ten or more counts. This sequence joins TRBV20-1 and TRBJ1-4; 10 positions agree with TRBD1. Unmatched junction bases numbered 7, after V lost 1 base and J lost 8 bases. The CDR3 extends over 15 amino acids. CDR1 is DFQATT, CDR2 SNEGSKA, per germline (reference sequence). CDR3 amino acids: CSARGPGTGVEKLFF. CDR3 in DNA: TGCAGTGCTAGAGGGCCGGGGACAGGGGTCGAAAAACTGTTTTTT.

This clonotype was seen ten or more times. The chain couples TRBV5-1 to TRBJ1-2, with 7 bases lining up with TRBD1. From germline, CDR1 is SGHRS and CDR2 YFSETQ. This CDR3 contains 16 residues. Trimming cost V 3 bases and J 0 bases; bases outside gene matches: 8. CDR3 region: CASSSRDRLANYGYTF. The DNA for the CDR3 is TGCGCCAGCAGCTCCCGGGACAGATTAGCTAACTATGGCTACACCTTC.

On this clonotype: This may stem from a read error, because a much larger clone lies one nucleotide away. CDR3 nucleotide sequence: TGTGCCGGCAGCTCATGGGGGTCAACCTACGAGCAGTACTTC. This translates into CAGSSWGSTYEQYF. This chain uses TRBV6-6 with TRBJ2-7, with D perhaps matching TRBD1 or TRBD2 (5 bases each). Germline CDR1 MNHNY, CDR2 SVGAGI (reference sequence). The CDR3 contains 14 residues.

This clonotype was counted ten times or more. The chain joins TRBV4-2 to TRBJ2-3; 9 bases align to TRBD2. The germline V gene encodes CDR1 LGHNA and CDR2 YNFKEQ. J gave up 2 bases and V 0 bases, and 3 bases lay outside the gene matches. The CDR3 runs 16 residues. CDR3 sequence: CASSQDLAGPTDTQYF. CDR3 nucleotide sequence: TGTGCCAGCAGCCAAGACCTAGCGGGGCCCACAGATACGCAGTATTTT.

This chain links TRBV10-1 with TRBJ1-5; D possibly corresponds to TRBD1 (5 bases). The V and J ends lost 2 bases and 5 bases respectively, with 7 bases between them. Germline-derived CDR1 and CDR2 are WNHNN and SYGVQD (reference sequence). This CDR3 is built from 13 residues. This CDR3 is CASSETRDQPQHF. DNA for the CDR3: TGCGCCAGCAGTGAGACCAGGGATCAGCCCCAGCATTTT.

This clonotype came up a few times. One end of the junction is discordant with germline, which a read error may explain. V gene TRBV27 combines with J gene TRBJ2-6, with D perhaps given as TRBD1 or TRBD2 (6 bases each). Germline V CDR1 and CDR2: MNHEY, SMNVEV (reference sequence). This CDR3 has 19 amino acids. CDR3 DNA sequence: TGTGTCAGCAGCCCCGGTGGGTCCCGGGGGCTCTCTGGGGCCAACGTCCTGACTTTC. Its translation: CVSSPGGSRGLSGANVLTF.

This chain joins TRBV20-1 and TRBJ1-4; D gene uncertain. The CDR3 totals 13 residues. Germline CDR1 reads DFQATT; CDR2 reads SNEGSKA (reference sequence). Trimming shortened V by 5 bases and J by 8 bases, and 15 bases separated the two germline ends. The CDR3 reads CSAGGWSNEKLFF. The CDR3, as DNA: TGCAGTGCTGGTGGGTGGTCAAACGAAAAACTGTTTTTT.

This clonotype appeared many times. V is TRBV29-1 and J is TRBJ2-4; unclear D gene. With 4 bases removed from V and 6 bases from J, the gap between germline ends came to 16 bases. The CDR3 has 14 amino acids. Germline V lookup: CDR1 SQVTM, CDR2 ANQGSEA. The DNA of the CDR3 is TGCAGCGTTGTGCTGGGCTCTTTGGGAAACATTCAGTACTTC. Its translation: CSVVLGSLGNIQYF.

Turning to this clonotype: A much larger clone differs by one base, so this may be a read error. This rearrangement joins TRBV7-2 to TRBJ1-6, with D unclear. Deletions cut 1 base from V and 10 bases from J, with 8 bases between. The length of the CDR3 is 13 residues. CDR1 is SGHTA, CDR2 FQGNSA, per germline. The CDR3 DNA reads TGTGCCAGCAGCTTAGGTCCCACCTCACCCCTCCACTTT. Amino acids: CASSLGPTSPLHF.